This paragraph reports one T cell receptor (beta chain). Germline loops: CDR1 LGHDT, CDR2 YNNKEL (reference sequence). The germline V and J ends were trimmed by 2 bases and 4 bases, with 14 bases remaining between them. This CDR3 region has 15 residues. This sample was taken from a study of blood T cell repertoires in COVID-19. At the level of the study: Italy, Spain and the United States were the sources of the convalescent and acute COVID-19 samples. T cells, B-cell-depleted T cells, or PBMCs provided the cDNA or gDNA that served as material.

Per the original data handling: For nucleated cells, counts were estimated from reference gene primer amplification. Repertoires were generated with immunoSEQ multiplex PCR, while TCRdb's copy carries only in-frame clones and drops some. For V, J and clone size, that table is used; D and trimming come from the DNA. The sample lists roughly 100,000 clones, roughly 90% occurring once. The sequenced sample was peripheral blood. The TCR comes from a woman older than 75 in a cohort sampled during active COVID-19. J is TRBJ1-2 and V is TRBV3-1 (or the pseudogene TRBV3-2), with D uncertain. In nucleotides, the CDR3 is TGTGCCAGCAGCCAACAAGGTGCGGGGTCCTATGGCTACACCTTC. Translated, it gives CASSQQGAGSYGYTF.